This T cell receptor beta chain stems from a study of blood T cell repertoires in COVID-19. Background on the study: From the United States, Italy and Spain came samples of acute and convalescent COVID-19. PBMCs, B-cell-depleted T cells, or T cells were the source of the cDNA or gDNA that made up the material.

The CDR3 runs to 16 residues. Germline V gene sequence: CDR1 SGHTS, CDR2 YDEGEE. V dropped 2 bases and J dropped 4; count of bases not matched to a gene: 6. Authors' data handling: For nucleated cells, counts were estimated from reference gene primer amplification. Some clones are missing from TCRdb's copy, which holds only in-frame ones; the method was immunoSEQ multiplex PCR. Clonal size and the V and J genes are those of that table, whereas D and trimming came from the DNA. Of under 150,000 clones in the sample, approximately 80% are singletons; the top ten hold 30% to 45%. The chain couples TRBV5-8 to TRBJ2-6; 7 nucleotides match TRBD1. This sequence was found in a human donor in a cohort sampled during active COVID-19. The sequenced material came from peripheral blood. CDR3 residues: CASSLRGGYGANVLTF. As DNA, the CDR3 is TGTGCCAGCAGCTTAAGAGGGGGCTACGGGGCCAACGTCCTGACTTTC.